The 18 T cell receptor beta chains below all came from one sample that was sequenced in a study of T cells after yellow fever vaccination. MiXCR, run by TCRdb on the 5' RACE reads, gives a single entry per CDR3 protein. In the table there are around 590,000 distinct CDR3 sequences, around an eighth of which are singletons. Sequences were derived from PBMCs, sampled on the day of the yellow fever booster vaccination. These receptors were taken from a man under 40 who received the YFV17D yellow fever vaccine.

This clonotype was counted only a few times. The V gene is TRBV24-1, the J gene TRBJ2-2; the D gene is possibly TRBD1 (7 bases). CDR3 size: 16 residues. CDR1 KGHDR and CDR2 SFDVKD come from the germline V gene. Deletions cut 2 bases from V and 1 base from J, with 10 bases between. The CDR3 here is CATSDWRDRNTGELFF. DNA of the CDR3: TGTGCCACCAGTGATTGGCGGGACAGGAACACCGGGGAGCTGTTTTTT.

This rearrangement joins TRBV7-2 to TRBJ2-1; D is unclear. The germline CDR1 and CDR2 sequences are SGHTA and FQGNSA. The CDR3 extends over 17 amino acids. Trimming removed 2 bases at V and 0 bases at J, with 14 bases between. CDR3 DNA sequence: TGTGCCAGCAGCTTAACGACCTCCAGGAGCTCCTACAATGAGCAGTTCTTC. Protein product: CASSLTTSRSSYNEQFF.

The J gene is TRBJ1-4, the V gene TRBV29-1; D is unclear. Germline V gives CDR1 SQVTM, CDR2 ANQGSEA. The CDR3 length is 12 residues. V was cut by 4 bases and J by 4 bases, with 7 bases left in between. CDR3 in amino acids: CSVVTVNEKLFF. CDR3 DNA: TGCAGCGTTGTGACGGTTAATGAAAAACTGTTTTTT.

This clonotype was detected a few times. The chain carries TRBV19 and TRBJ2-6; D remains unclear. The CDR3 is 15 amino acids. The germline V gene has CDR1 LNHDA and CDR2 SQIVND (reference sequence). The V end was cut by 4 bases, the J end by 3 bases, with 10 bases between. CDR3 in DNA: TGTGCCAGTAGTAGGTCAAGGGATGGGGCCAACGTCCTGACTTTC. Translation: CASSRSRDGANVLTF.

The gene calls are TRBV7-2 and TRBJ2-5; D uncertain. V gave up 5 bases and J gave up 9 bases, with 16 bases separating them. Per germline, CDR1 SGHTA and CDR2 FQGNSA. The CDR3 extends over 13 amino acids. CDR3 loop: CASSPRTVDPQYF. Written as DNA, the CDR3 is TGTGCCAGCAGCCCGCGGACGGTAGATCCCCAGTACTTC.

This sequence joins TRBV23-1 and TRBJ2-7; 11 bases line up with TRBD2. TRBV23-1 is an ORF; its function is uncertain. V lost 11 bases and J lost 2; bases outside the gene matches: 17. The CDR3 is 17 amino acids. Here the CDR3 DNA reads TGCGCCGGGGACAGCCAAGTACTAGCGGGAGACCCCTACGAGCAGTACTTC. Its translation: CAGDSQVLAGDPYEQYF.

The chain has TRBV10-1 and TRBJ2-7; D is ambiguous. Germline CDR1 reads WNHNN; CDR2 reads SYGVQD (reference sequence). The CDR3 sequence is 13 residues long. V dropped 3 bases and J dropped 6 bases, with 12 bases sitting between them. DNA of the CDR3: TGCGCCAGCAGTGAATTCACCGGGTCCGAGCAGTACTTC. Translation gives CASSEFTGSEQYF.

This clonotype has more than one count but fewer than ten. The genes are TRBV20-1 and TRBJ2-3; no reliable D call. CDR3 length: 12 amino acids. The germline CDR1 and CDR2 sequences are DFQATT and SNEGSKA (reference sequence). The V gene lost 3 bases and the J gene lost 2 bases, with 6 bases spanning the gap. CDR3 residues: CSARWNTDTQYF. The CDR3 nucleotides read TGCAGTGCTAGGTGGAACACAGATACGCAGTATTTT.

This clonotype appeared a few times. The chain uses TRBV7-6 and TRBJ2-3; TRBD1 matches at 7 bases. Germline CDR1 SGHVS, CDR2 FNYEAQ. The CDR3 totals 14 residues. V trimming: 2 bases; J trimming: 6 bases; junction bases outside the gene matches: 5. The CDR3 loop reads CASSLSGGRDTQYF. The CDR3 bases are TGTGCCAGCAGCTTATCAGGGGGAAGGGATACGCAGTATTTT. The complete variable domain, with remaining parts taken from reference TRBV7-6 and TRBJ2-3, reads GAGVSQSPRYKVTKRGQDVALRCDPISGHVSLYWYRQALGQGPEFLTYFNYEAQQDKSGLPNDRFSAERPEGSISTLTIQRTEQRDSAMYRCASSLSGGRDTQYFGPGTRLTVL.

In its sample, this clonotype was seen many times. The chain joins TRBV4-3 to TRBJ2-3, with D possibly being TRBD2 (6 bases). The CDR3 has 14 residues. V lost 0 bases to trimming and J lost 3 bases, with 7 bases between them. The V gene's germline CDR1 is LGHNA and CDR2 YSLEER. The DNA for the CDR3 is TGCGCCAGCAGCCAAGATGGGGGGACAGATACGCAGTATTTT. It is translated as CASSQDGGTDTQYF.

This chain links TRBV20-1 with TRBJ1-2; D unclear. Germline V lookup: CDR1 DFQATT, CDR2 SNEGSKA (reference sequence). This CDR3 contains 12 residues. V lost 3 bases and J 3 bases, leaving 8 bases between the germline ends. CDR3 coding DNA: TGCAGTGCTAGGGAGCTATACTATGGCTACACCTTC. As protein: CSARELYYGYTF.

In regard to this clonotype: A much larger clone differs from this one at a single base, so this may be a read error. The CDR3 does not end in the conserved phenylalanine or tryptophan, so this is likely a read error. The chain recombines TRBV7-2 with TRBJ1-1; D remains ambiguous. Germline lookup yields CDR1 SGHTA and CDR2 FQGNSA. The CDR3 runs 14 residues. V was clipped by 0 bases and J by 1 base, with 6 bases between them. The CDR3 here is CASSLAVQNTEAFS. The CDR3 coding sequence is TGTGCCAGCAGCTTAGCGGTACAGAACACTGAAGCTTTCTCT.

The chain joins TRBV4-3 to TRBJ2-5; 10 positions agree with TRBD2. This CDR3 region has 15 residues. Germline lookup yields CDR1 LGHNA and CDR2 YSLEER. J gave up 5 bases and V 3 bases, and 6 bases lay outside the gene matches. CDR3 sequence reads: CASSHDSGRWETQYF. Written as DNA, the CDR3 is TGCGCCAGCAGCCACGATAGCGGGAGGTGGGAGACCCAGTACTTC.

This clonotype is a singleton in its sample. CDR3 amino acids: CASSQEVAGELFF. CDR3 DNA: TGTGCCAGCAGCCAAGAAGTAGCCGGGGAGCTGTTTTTT. The genes are TRBV14 and TRBJ2-2, with D unresolved. CDR1 is SGHDN, CDR2 FVKESK, per germline. The CDR3 length is 13 residues. V lost 0 bases and J lost 6, with 5 bases in between.

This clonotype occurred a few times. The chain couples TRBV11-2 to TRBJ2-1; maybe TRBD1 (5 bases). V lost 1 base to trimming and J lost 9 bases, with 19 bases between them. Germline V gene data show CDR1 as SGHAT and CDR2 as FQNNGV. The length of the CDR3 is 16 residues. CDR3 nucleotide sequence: TGTGCCAGCAGCTTAGGAGGCTCCCCAGGGTACGGTGAGCAGTTCTTC. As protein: CASSLGGSPGYGEQFF.

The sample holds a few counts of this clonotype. CDR3 DNA: TGTGCCAGCAGTCCCCTGGCGGGGGGTCTTGGGACCCAGTACTTC. Translation: CASSPLAGGLGTQYF. The chain joins TRBV2 to TRBJ2-5; 8 bases fit TRBD2. V dropped 5 bases and J dropped 7; count of bases not matched to a gene: 12. This CDR3 contains 15 residues. The V gene's germline CDR1 is SNHLY and CDR2 FYNNEI.

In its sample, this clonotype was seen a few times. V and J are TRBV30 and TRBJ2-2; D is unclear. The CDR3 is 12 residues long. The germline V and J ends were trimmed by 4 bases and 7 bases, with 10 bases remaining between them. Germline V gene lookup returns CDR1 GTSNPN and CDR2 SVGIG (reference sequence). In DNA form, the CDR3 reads TGTGCCTGGACCCGAAAGGGCGGGGAGCTGTTTTTT. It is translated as CAWTRKGGELFF.

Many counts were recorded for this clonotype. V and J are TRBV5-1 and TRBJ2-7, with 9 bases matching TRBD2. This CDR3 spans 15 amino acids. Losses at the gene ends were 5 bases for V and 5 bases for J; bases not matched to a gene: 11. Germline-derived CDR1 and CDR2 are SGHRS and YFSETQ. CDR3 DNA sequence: TGCGCCAGCAGAGTTGCTCTAGCGGGAACGGACGAGCAGTACTTC. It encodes CASRVALAGTDEQYF.